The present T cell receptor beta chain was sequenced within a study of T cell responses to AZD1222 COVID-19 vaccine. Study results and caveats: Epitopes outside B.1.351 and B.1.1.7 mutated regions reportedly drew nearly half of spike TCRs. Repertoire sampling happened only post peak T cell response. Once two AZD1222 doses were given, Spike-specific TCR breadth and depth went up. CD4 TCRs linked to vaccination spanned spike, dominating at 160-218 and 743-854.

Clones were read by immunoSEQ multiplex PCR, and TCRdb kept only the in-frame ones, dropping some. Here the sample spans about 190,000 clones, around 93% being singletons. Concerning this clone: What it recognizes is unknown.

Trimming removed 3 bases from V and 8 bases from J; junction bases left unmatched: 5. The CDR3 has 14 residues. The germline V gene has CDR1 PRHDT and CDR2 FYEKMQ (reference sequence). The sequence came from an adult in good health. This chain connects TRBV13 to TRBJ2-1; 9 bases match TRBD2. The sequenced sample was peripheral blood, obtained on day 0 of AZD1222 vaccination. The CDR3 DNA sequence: TGTGCCAGCAGCTTTAGCGGGAGTGTCTATGAGCAGTTCTTC. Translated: CASSFSGSVYEQFF.